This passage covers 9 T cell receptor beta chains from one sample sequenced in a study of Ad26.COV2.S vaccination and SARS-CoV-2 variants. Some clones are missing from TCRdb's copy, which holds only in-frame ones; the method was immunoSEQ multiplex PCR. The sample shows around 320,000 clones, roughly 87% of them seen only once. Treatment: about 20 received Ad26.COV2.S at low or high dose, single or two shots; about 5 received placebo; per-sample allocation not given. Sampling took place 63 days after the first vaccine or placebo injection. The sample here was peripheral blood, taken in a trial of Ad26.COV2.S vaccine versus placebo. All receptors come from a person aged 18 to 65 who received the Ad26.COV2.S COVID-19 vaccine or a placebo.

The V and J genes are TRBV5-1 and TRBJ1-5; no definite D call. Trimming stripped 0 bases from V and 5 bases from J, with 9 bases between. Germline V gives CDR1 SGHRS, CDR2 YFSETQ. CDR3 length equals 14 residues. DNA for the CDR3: TGCGCCAGCAGCTTGGGCCAGCGGGATCAGCCCCAGCATTTT. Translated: CASSLGQRDQPQHF.

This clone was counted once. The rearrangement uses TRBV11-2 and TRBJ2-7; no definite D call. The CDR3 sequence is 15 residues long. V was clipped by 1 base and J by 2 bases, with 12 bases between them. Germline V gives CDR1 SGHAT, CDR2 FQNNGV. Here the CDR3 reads CASSLAVVGPYEQYF. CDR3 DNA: TGTGCCAGCAGCTTAGCGGTGGTCGGACCCTACGAGCAGTACTTC.

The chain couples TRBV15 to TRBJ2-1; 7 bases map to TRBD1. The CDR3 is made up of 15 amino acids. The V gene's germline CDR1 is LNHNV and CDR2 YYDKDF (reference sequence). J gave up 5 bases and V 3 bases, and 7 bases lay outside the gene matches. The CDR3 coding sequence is TGTGCCACCAGCAGCAGGACAGGTACCGACAATGAGCAGTTCTTC. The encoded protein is CATSSRTGTDNEQFF.

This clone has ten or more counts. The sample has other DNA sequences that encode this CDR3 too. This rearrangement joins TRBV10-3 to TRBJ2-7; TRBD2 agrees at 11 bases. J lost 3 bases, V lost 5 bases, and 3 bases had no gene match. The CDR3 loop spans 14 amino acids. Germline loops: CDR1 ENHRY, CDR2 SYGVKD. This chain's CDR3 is CAISRTSGLYEQYF. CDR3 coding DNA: TGTGCCATCAGTCGGACTAGCGGGCTCTACGAGCAGTACTTC.

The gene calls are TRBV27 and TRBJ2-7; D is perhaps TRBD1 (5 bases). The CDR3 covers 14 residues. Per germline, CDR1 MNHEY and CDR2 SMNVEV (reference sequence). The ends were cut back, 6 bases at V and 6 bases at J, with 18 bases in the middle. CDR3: CASSQGAFSFEQYF. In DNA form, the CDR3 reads TGTGCCAGCAGCCAAGGGGCTTTCTCTTTCGAGCAGTACTTC.

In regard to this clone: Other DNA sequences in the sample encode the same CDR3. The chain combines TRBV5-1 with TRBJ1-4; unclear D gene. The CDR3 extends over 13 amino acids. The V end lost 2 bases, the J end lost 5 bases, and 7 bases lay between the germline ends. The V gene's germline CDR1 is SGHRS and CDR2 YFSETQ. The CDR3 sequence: CASSLETNEKLFF. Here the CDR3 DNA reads TGCGCCAGCAGCTTAGAGACGAATGAAAAACTGTTTTTT. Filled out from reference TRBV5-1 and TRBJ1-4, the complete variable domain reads KAGVTQTPRYLIKTRGQQVTLSCSPISGHRSVSWYQQTPGQGLQFLFEYFSETQRNKGNFPGRFSGRQFSNSRSEMNVSTLELGDSALYLCASSLETNEKLFFGSGTQLSVL.

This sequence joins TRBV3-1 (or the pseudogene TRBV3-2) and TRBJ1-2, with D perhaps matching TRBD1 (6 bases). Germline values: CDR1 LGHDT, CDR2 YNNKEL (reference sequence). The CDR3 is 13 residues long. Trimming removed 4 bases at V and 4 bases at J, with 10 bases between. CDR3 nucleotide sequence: TGTGCCAGCAGCCCAGGGGAATCCTATGGCTACACCTTC. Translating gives CASSPGESYGYTF.

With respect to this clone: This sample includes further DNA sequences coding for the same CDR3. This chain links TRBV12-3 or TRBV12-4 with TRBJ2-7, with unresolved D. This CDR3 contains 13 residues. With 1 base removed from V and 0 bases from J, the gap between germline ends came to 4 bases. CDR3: CASSLGISYEQYF. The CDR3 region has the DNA TGTGCCAGCAGTTTAGGAATCTCCTACGAGCAGTACTTC.

The CDR3 DNA follows: TGTGCCAGCAGCTTGGAGGCGGGGAGGGGCTATGGCTACACCTTC. As protein: CASSLEAGRGYGYTF. J is TRBJ1-2 and V is TRBV5-4; D may be TRBD1 (5 bases). The CDR3 loop spans 15 amino acids. V lost 0 bases and J 4 bases, leaving 13 bases between the germline ends. From germline, CDR1 is SGHNT and CDR2 YYREEE (reference sequence).